This passage covers 26 T cell receptor beta chains from one sample sequenced in a study of blood T cell repertoires in COVID-19. Here immunoSEQ multiplex PCR was the method, and the copy in TCRdb shows in-frame clones only, minus some. The data show more than 150,000 clones, with roughly 78% seen just once and about 2.8% held by the top ten. Material for sequencing was peripheral blood. These receptors all stem from a woman older than 75 with active or convalescent COVID-19.

The rearrangement joins TRBV10-3 to TRBJ1-1; possibly TRBD1 for D (5 bases). There are 15 residues in the CDR3. V lost 8 bases to trimming and J lost 4 bases, with 20 bases between them. Germline CDR1 and CDR2: ENHRY and SYGVKD. This chain's CDR3 is CAIGPAGGSSTEAFF. The CDR3 DNA reads TGTGCCATCGGCCCCGCCGGGGGGTCTTCCACTGAAGCTTTCTTT.

This clone appeared a single time. This chain uses TRBV28 with TRBJ2-7, with 8 bases identical to TRBD1. The CDR3 length is 13 residues. The germline V gene has CDR1 MDHEN and CDR2 SYDVKM. Trimming cost V 6 bases and J 3 bases; bases outside gene matches: 4. This chain's CDR3 is CASRTGTGYEQYF. In DNA, the CDR3 is TGTGCCAGCAGAACCGGGACAGGCTACGAGCAGTACTTC.

This clone has a single count. The chain has TRBV5-4 and TRBJ2-3, with 11 bases aligning to TRBD2. CDR3 length: 16 residues. CDR1 and CDR2 (germline): SGHNT, YYREEE (reference sequence). The trim removed 0 bases at V and 3 bases at J, leaving 3 bases unmatched. This CDR3 reads CASSLALAGETDTQYF. The CDR3 DNA follows: TGTGCCAGCAGCTTGGCACTAGCGGGGGAAACAGATACGCAGTATTTT.

The chain uses TRBV9 and TRBJ2-3, with a weak D call TRBD2 (5 bases). The CDR3 totals 15 residues. Germline-derived CDR1 and CDR2 are SGDLS and YYNGEE. The V gene lost 0 bases and the J gene lost 4 bases, with 12 bases spanning the gap. The CDR3: CASSVEWGSADTQYF. CDR3 in DNA: TGTGCCAGCAGCGTAGAGTGGGGTAGCGCAGATACGCAGTATTTT.

The rearrangement uses TRBV7-9 and TRBJ1-4; D is perhaps TRBD1 (6 bases). The CDR3 spans 15 residues. V lost 1 base to trimming and J lost 4 bases, with 10 bases between them. Germline values: CDR1 SEHNR, CDR2 FQNEAQ (reference sequence). CDR3 protein: CASSLGQAINEKLFF. The CDR3 nucleotides read TGTGCCAGCAGCTTAGGACAGGCAATTAATGAAAAACTGTTTTTT.

CDR3 sequence reads: CASSLGTASSGNTIYF. CDR3 nucleotide sequence: TGTGCCAGCTCTCTTGGGACAGCGAGCTCTGGAAACACCATATATTTT. The chain carries TRBV18 and TRBJ1-3, with 7 bases lining up with TRBD1. The CDR3 runs to 16 residues. Looked up from germline, CDR1 is KGHSH and CDR2 is LQKENI. Unmatched junction bases numbered 8, after V lost 6 bases and J lost 0 bases.

The chain employs TRBV9 and TRBJ1-4; possible D gene TRBD1, 6 bases. The CDR3 is 13 amino acids. The V end lost 6 bases, the J end lost 4 bases, and 10 bases lay between the germline ends. Germline V lookup: CDR1 SGDLS, CDR2 YYNGEE. CDR3 protein: CASNRQDNEKLFF. CDR3 nucleotide sequence: TGTGCCAGCAATCGACAGGATAATGAAAAACTGTTTTTT.

The chain couples TRBV24-1 to TRBJ1-1; 8 nucleotides agree with TRBD1. Germline lookup yields CDR1 KGHDR and CDR2 SFDVKD. The ends lost 2 bases at V and 1 base at J; junction bases unmatched: 2. This CDR3 is built from 15 residues. The CDR3 DNA is TGTGCCACCAGTGATTCCGGGACAGGGAACACTGAAGCTTTCTTT. It translates to CATSDSGTGNTEAFF.

The chain is built from TRBV10-1 and TRBJ1-3; no reliable D call. V was cut by 0 bases and J by 2 bases, with 11 bases left in between. Germline V CDR1 and CDR2: WNHNN, SYGVQD (reference sequence). The CDR3 runs to 16 residues. The CDR3 DNA sequence: TGCGCCAGCAGTGAGTCGGCAGTGCCGCCTGGAAACACCATATATTTT. Translation gives CASSESAVPPGNTIYF.

V is TRBV27 and J is TRBJ1-1, with D unclear. V was clipped by 4 bases and J by 4 bases, with 13 bases between them. This CDR3 spans 14 amino acids. Germline assignment: CDR1 MNHEY and CDR2 SMNVEV (reference sequence). DNA of the CDR3: TGTGCCAGCAGTTCCAACCAGAGAGGCACTGAAGCTTTCTTT. Its protein is CASSSNQRGTEAFF.

This clone was seen once. The chain combines TRBV5-1 with TRBJ1-4, with 8 bases fitting TRBD1. V gave up 0 bases and J gave up 4 bases; unmatched junction bases: 5. The CDR3 runs to 16 residues. Germline CDR1 is SGHRS and CDR2 is YFSETQ. CDR3 sequence: CASSLVGTGNNEKLFF. For the CDR3, the DNA is TGCGCCAGCAGCTTGGTTGGGACAGGAAATAATGAAAAACTGTTTTTT.

This clone showed up just once. The chain employs TRBV27 and TRBJ2-7, with 16 bases identical to TRBD2. Germline CDR1 is MNHEY and CDR2 is SMNVEV (reference sequence). Unmatched junction bases numbered 5, after V lost 3 bases and J lost 6 bases. The length of the CDR3 is 16 residues. The CDR3 protein is CASSLGLAGGQLEQYF. DNA for the CDR3: TGTGCCAGCAGTTTGGGACTAGCGGGGGGGCAGCTCGAGCAGTACTTC.

The chain has TRBV27 and TRBJ2-1, with a possible D match to TRBD2 (5 bases). CDR3 length equals 17 residues. The germline V and J ends were trimmed by 0 bases and 0 bases, with 12 bases remaining between them. Germline-derived CDR1 and CDR2 are MNHEY and SMNVEV (reference sequence). CDR3 nucleotides: TGTGCCAGCAGTTTATCTACGTTCGGGGTCTCCTACAATGAGCAGTTCTTC. Its translation: CASSLSTFGVSYNEQFF.

In its sample, this clone was seen a few times. The gene calls are TRBV25-1 and TRBJ1-3, with a tentative D call TRBD1 (6 bases). Germline loops: CDR1 MGHDK, CDR2 SYGVNS. The CDR3 consists of 17 residues. V was pared by 3 bases and J by 0 bases, with 15 bases between. CDR3 sequence: CASSDHLGQYSGNTIYF. CDR3 sequence (DNA): TGTGCCAGCAGTGACCACTTAGGACAGTACTCTGGAAACACCATATATTTT.

The chain employs TRBV5-5 and TRBJ2-1; the D gene is possibly TRBD2 (5 bases). The germline V gene has CDR1 SGHKS and CDR2 YYEKEE (reference sequence). V gave up 3 bases and J gave up 10 bases, with 23 bases separating them. This CDR3 is built from 16 residues. The CDR3 DNA sequence: TGTGCCAGCAGCTCTGGCCGGGATATGACCCCAAGGGAGCAGTTCTTC. This codes for CASSSGRDMTPREQFF.

The rearrangement links TRBV7-2 to TRBJ1-2; 8 nucleotides align to TRBD1. The CDR3 loop spans 14 amino acids. V lost 5 bases, J lost 8 bases, and 10 bases stayed unmatched. Per germline, CDR1 SGHTA and CDR2 FQGNSA. The CDR3 sequence is CASSTGGGAQGYTF. The CDR3 DNA follows: TGTGCCAGCAGCACAGGGGGGGGCGCGCAGGGCTACACCTTC.

This clone was seen once. This chain links TRBV2 with TRBJ2-3; 10 bases map to TRBD2. Per the germline V gene, CDR1 is SNHLY and CDR2 is FYNNEI. The CDR3 length is 13 residues. The ends lost 11 bases at V and 5 bases at J; junction bases unmatched: 7. The CDR3 spells CAGSGGLVDTQYF. In DNA form, the CDR3 reads TGTGCCGGTAGCGGGGGGTTGGTAGATACGCAGTATTTT.

J is TRBJ1-2 and V is TRBV3-1 (or the pseudogene TRBV3-2), with unresolved D. Trimming took 1 base from V and 2 from J, leaving 11 bases between them. CDR3 length: 15 amino acids. Germline assignment: CDR1 LGHDT and CDR2 YNNKEL (reference sequence). The CDR3 nucleotides read TGTGCCAGCAGCCAAGCATATACGGGGAACTATGGCTACACCTTC. Its translation: CASSQAYTGNYGYTF.

This CDR3 is CASSPGQGVTYEQYF. In DNA, the CDR3 is TGTGCCAGCTCACCAGGACAGGGGGTAACCTACGAGCAGTACTTC. The chain links TRBV18 to TRBJ2-7, with 10 bases identical to TRBD1. The CDR3 covers 15 residues. Germline-derived CDR1 and CDR2 are KGHSH and LQKENI. V trimming: 2 bases; J trimming: 2 bases; junction bases outside the gene matches: 3. Using reference TRBV18 and TRBJ2-7 for the parts outside the CDR3, the full variable domain is NAGVMQNPRHLVRRRGQEARLRCSPMKGHSHVYWYRQLPEEGLKFMVYLQKENIIDESGMPKERFSAEFPKEGPSILRIQQVVRGDSAAYFCASSPGQGVTYEQYFGPGTRLTVT.

DNA of the CDR3: TGTGCCACCAGCGCTGGGGGCCCGGCCAAAAACATTCAGTACTTC. Translating it yields CATSAGGPAKNIQYF. The genes are TRBV15 and TRBJ2-4, with a tentative D call TRBD1 (6 bases). The germline V and J ends were trimmed by 5 bases and 1 base, with 12 bases remaining between them. The CDR3 length is 15 residues. CDR1 LNHNV and CDR2 YYDKDF come from the germline V gene (reference sequence).

The CDR3 nucleotides are TGTGCCAGCAGCTTTGATGAGGGTGGCTACACCTTC. Its translation is CASSFDEGGYTF. The rearrangement links TRBV7-3 to TRBJ1-2; D gene unclear. Germline CDR1 SGHTA, CDR2 FQGTGA. Trimming left V 3 bases short and J 7 bases short, with 9 bases between. This CDR3 spans 12 amino acids. The whole variable domain, filled in from reference TRBV7-3 and TRBJ1-2, reads GAGVSQTPSNKVTEKGKYVELRCDPISGHTALYWYRQSLGQGPEFLIYFQGTGAADDSGLPNDRFFAVRPEGSVSTLKIQRTERGDSAVYLCASSFDEGGYTFGSGTRLTVV.

V gene TRBV29-1 combines with J gene TRBJ2-3; 10 nucleotides agree with TRBD1. Per germline, CDR1 SQVTM and CDR2 ANQGSEA. V gave up 4 bases and J gave up 1 base; unmatched junction bases: 2. This CDR3 has 14 residues. CDR3 bases: TGCAGCGTTGGGGACAGGGGCGGCACAGATACGCAGTATTTT. Translated, it gives CSVGDRGGTDTQYF.

This clone has a single count. The chain uses TRBV19 and TRBJ2-1, with 9 bases matching TRBD2. With 6 bases clipped from V and 15 bases from J, the junction kept 21 bases outside the gene matches. The CDR3 consists of 16 residues. Germline CDR1 reads LNHDA; CDR2 reads SQIVND (reference sequence). CDR3 residues: CASSPLESGGPGRRFF. The CDR3 DNA sequence: TGTGCCAGTAGCCCCTTAGAGAGCGGGGGGCCCGGTAGGCGGTTCTTC.

The V call is TRBV10-3, the J call TRBJ2-1, with 10 bases aligning to TRBD1. The V gene's germline CDR1 is ENHRY and CDR2 SYGVKD. Trimming removed 6 bases from V and 8 bases from J; junction bases left unmatched: 16. This CDR3 is 17 amino acids long. CDR3 coding DNA: TGTGCCATCAGGCCTGCCTTGGGACAGGGGCAGGACTATGAGCAGTTCTTC. Encoded protein: CAIRPALGQGQDYEQFF.

V and J are TRBV19 and TRBJ1-2; D might be TRBD1 (6 bases). The ends were cut back, 3 bases at V and 4 bases at J, with 18 bases in the middle. CDR1 and CDR2 from the germline V gene are LNHDA and SQIVND (reference sequence). CDR3 length: 16 amino acids. CDR3 residues: CASSISGTDRFYGYTF. The CDR3 nucleotides are TGTGCCAGTAGTATTTCGGGCACCGACAGGTTCTATGGCTACACCTTC.

In its sample, this clone was seen a few times. CDR3 region: CASSQESSYNEQFF. CDR3 DNA sequence: TGCGCCAGTTCACAGGAGAGCTCCTACAATGAGCAGTTCTTC. The V call is TRBV5-1, the J call TRBJ2-1, with D possibly being TRBD1 (5 bases). The germline V and J ends were trimmed by 8 bases and 0 bases, with 12 bases remaining between them. CDR1 and CDR2 from the germline V gene are SGHRS and YFSETQ. This CDR3 is 14 amino acids long.